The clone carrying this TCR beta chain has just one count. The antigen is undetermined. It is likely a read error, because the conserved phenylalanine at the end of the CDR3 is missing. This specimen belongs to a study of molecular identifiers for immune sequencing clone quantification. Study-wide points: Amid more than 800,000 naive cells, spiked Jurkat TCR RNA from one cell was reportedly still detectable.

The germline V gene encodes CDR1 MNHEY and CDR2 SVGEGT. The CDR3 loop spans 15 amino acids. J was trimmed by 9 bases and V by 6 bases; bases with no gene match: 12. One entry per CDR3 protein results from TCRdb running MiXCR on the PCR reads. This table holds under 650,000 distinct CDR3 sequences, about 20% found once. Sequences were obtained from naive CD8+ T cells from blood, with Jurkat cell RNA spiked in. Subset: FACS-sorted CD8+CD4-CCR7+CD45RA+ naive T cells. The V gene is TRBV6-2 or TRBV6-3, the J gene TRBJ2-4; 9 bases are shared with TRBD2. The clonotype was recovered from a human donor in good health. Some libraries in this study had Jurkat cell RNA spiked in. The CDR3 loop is CASSYTASGNSIQYL. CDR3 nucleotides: TGTGCCAGCAGCTACACGGCTAGCGGGAATTCCATTCAGTACCTC.